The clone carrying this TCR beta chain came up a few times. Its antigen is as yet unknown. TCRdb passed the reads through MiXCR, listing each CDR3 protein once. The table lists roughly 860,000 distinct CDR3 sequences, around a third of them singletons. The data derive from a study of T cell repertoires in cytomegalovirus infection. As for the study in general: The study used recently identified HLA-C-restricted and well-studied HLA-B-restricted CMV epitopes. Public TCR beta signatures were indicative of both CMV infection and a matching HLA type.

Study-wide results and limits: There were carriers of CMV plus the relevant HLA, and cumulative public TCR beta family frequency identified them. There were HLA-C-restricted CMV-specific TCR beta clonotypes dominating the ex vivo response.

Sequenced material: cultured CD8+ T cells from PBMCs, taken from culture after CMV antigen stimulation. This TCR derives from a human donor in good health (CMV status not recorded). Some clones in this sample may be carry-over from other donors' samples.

The CDR3 DNA reads as TGTGCCAGCAGCTTCCGGGACAGGAGAGGCGATGAGCAGTTCTTC. It is translated as CASSFRDRRGDEQFF. This sequence joins TRBV7-8 and TRBJ2-1; 8 positions agree with TRBD1. This CDR3 region has 15 residues. CDR1 is SGHVS and CDR2 is FQNEAQ in the germline V gene. J gave up 8 bases and V 3 bases, and 9 bases lay outside the gene matches.